This T cell receptor beta chain was found in a study of blood T cell repertoires in COVID-19. About the research overall: Italy, Spain and the United States were the sources of the convalescent and acute COVID-19 samples. The analysed material was cDNA or gDNA that came from T cells, B-cell-depleted T cells, or PBMCs.

CDR1 LGHDT and CDR2 YNNKEL come from the germline V gene (reference sequence). V lost 4 bases and J 2 bases, leaving 13 bases between the germline ends. This CDR3 is 15 amino acids long. Sequenced by immunoSEQ multiplex PCR; TCRdb stores in-frame clones only, minus some. The sample has some 150,000 clones; 87% are singletons. The TCR comes from a woman in her forties or fifties with acute or convalescent COVID-19. V and J are TRBV3-1 (or the pseudogene TRBV3-2) and TRBJ2-3; D not resolved. Sequencing was done on a sample of peripheral blood. Here the CDR3 reads CASSPEIRVTDTQYF. The CDR3 DNA sequence: TGTGCCAGCAGCCCGGAGATCCGAGTCACAGATACGCAGTATTTT.